This T cell receptor beta chain was obtained from a study of blood T cell repertoires in COVID-19. Whole-study context: The origin of the acute and convalescent COVID-19 samples was the United States, Italy and Spain.

Followed over time, Seattle patients had been enrolled while infection was active. Study processing details: Estimates of nucleated cell counts were drawn from the amplification of reference gene primers. Repertoires were generated with immunoSEQ multiplex PCR, while TCRdb's copy carries only in-frame clones and drops some. V and J calls and clone size are copied from that table; D and trimming were computed from the DNA. The table has 150,000 to 200,000 clones, approximately 90% seen once. Germline-derived CDR1 and CDR2 are KGHSH and LQKENI. The CDR3 contains 15 residues. The trim removed 3 bases at V and 0 bases at J, leaving 1 base unmatched.

The receptor was isolated from a woman in her 70s with COVID-19, enrolled during active disease. Sequencing was done on a sample of peripheral blood. The chain joins TRBV18 to TRBJ2-1; 8 bases are shared with TRBD2. CDR3 nucleotides: TGTGCCAGCTCACCTAGCGGGAACTCCTACAATGAGCAGTTCTTC. It is translated as CASSPSGNSYNEQFF.